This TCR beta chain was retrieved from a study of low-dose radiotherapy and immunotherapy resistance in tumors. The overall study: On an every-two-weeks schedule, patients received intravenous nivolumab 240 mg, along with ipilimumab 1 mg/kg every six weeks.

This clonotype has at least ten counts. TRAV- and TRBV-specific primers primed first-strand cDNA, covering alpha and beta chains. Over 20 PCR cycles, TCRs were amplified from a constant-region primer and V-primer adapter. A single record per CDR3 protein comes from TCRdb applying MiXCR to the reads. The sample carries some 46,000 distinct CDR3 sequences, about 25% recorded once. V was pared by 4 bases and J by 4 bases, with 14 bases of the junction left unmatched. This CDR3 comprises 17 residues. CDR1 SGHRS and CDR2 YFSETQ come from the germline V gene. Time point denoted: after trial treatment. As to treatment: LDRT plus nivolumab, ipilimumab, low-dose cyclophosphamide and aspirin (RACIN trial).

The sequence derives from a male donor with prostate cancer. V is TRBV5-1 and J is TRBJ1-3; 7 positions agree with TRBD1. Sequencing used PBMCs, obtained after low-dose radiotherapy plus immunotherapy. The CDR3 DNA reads TGCGCCAGCAGCAGAACCCCCGCAGGACAGGCCGGAAACACCATATATTTT. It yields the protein CASSRTPAGQAGNTIYF.